This is a list of T cell receptor beta chains from one sample in a study of cytomegalovirus exposure and HLA in healthy donors. Profiled with immunoSEQ multiplex PCR; TCRdb holds only in-frame clones, not every one. The data hold around 130,000 clones, with approximately 85% observed a single time. The sample taken for sequencing was PBMCs. The receptors derive from a woman in her thirties in good health and CMV-seropositive. Each CDR3 is given with its conserved first and last residue. The D gene is left open where the match is weak. Only part of the rows carry a size: once, few, many, or a class if the clone is expanded.

D,size,J,V,CDR3,DNA
-,-,TRBJ2-7,TRBV7-9,CSSSLGISYEQYF,TGTTCCAGCAGCTTGGGCATCTCCTACGAGCAGTACTTC
-,-,TRBJ1-1,TRBV7-9,CASSYSTALMNTEAFF,TGTGCCAGCAGCTATTCGACAGCCCTCATGAACACTGAAGCTTTCTTT
-,-,TRBJ2-1,TRBV6-5,CASSNGRGGCEQFF,TGTGCCAGCAGCAACGGGAGAGGGGGCTGTGAGCAGTTCTTC
TRBD1,few,TRBJ2-7,TRBV2,CASSPGTGGSYEQYF,TGTGCCAGCAGTCCCGGGACAGGGGGCTCCTACGAGCAGTACTTC
-,-,TRBJ1-1,TRBV5-6,CASSFGLSNTEAFF,TGTGCCAGCAGCTTCGGACTATCGAACACTGAAGCTTTCTTT
-,-,TRBJ2-7,TRBV7-9,CSSSLSYEQYF,TGTTCCAGCAGCCTCTCCTACGAGCAGTACTTC
-,once,TRBJ2-1,TRBV5-1,CASKRGPHEQFF,TGCGCCAGCAAGAGAGGGCCTCATGAGCAGTTCTTC
-,-,TRBJ2-5,TRBV7-9,CASSSSTVQETQYF,TGTGCCAGCAGCAGCTCTACGGTCCAAGAGACCCAGTACTTC
-,-,TRBJ1-5,TRBV4-1,CASSQDWAGWWGNQPQHF,TGCGCCAGCAGCCAAGATTGGGCGGGGTGGTGGGGCAATCAGCCCCAGCATTTT
-,once,TRBJ1-2,TRBV5-6,CASSFYTNYGYTF,TGTGCCAGCAGCTTCTATACTAACTATGGCTACACCTTC
-,-,TRBJ1-2,TRBV6-1,CASSEIQGPYGYTF,TGTGCCAGCAGTGAGATACAGGGCCCCTATGGCTACACCTTC
TRBD1,-,TRBJ2-1,TRBV5-1,CASSLQGGSIYNEQFF,TGCGCCAGCAGTCTACAAGGGGGCTCCATCTACAATGAGCAGTTCTTC
TRBD2,-,TRBJ2-1,TRBV9,CASSVNGGYNEQFF,TGTGCCAGCAGCGTAAACGGGGGGTACAATGAGCAGTTCTTC
-,few,TRBJ2-1,TRBV5-1,CASNEVLHNEQFF,TGCGCCAGCAATGAGGTACTGCACAATGAGCAGTTCTTC
-,-,TRBJ1-5,TRBV28,CASSRYGGGQPQHF,TGTGCCAGCAGCCGCTATGGGGGCGGGCAGCCCCAGCATTTT
-,few,TRBJ2-7,TRBV6-6,CAAGTGYEQYF,TGTGCCGCGGGGACTGGCTACGAGCAGTACTTC
TRBD2,-,TRBJ2-5,TRBV5-1,CASSPSDGRGTETQYF,TGCGCCAGCAGCCCATCCGACGGGCGGGGGACAGAGACCCAGTACTTC
TRBD1,few,TRBJ2-7,TRBV6-5,CASSQGTGAEQYF,TGTGCCAGCAGCCAAGGGACAGGGGCCGAGCAGTACTTC
TRBD1,-,TRBJ2-2,TRBV7-9,CASSFQGARTGELFF,TGTGCCAGCAGCTTTCAGGGGGCGAGGACCGGGGAGCTGTTTTTT
-,-,TRBJ1-5,TRBV7-9,CSSSFGSGPQHF,TGTTCCAGCAGCTTCGGGAGCGGGCCCCAGCATTTT
-,-,TRBJ1-5,TRBV25-1,CASSLGGGNQPQHF,TGTGCCAGCAGTTTGGGCGGGGGCAATCAGCCCCAGCATTTT
TRBD1,few,TRBJ1-2,TRBV19,CASRGQGREGYTF,TGTGCCAGTCGGGGACAGGGTCGAGAGGGCTACACCTTC
-,-,TRBJ1-5,TRBV2,CASRRLGSGTFSNQPQHF,TGTGCCAGCAGACGACTAGGATCAGGGACCTTTAGCAATCAGCCCCAGCATTTT
-,-,TRBJ1-2,TRBV5-6,CASSLEERDTTGYTF,TGTGCCAGCAGCTTGGAGGAAAGGGACACCACTGGCTACACCTTC
TRBD1,-,TRBJ1-2,TRBV5-1,CASSSSDGTGGAGYTF,TGCGCCAGCAGCTCCTCTGACGGGACAGGGGGGGCCGGCTACACCTTC
-,once,TRBJ2-5,TRBV6-5,CASSPIEKETQYF,TGTGCCAGCAGTCCTATCGAAAAAGAGACCCAGTACTTC
-,once,TRBJ2-2,TRBV9,CASSPEGANTGELFF,TGTGCCAGCAGCCCTGAGGGGGCGAACACCGGGGAGCTGTTTTTT
TRBD1,-,TRBJ2-7,TRBV4-2,CASSTGGQGAYEQYF,TGTGCCAGCAGCACGGGGGGACAGGGGGCCTACGAGCAGTACTTC
TRBD1,-,TRBJ1-5,TRBV19,CASSSRQGNQPQHF,TGTGCCAGTAGTTCCAGACAGGGGAATCAGCCCCAGCATTTT
TRBD2,once,TRBJ2-5,TRBV9,CASSVGVAGGAEETQYF,TGTGCCAGCAGCGTAGGAGTTGCGGGGGGGGCCGAGGAGACCCAGTACTTC
-,-,TRBJ1-1,TRBV6-5,CASSPQSRGLTEAFF,TGTGCCAGCAGTCCACAATCACGGGGATTGACTGAAGCTTTCTTT
-,-,TRBJ1-3,TRBV6-6,CASNQNSLGNTIYF,TGTGCCAGCAACCAAAACAGCCTTGGAAACACCATATATTTT
TRBD2,once,TRBJ2-2,TRBV6-6,CASSSPPAGVGELFF,TGTGCCAGCAGTTCTCCCCCCGCGGGGGTCGGGGAGCTGTTTTTT
-,-,TRBJ2-5,TRBV7-9,CASSLGQLETQYF,TGTGCCAGCAGCCTAGGACAGCTAGAGACCCAGTACTTC
-,-,TRBJ1-4,TRBV18,CASSPEREKLFF,TGTGCCAGCTCACCCGAGAGGGAAAAACTGTTTTTT
TRBD2,few,TRBJ2-1,TRBV10-1,CASSELAGVLNEQFF,TGCGCCAGCAGTGAATTAGCGGGAGTTCTGAATGAGCAGTTCTTC
TRBD2,-,TRBJ2-1,TRBV11-1,CASSAPRETEQFF,TGTGCCAGCAGCGCCCCGCGGGAGACTGAGCAGTTCTTC
-,-,TRBJ1-3,TRBV15,CATPRGSGNTIYF,TGTGCCACCCCCAGGGGCTCTGGAAACACCATATATTTT
TRBD1,-,TRBJ1-2,TRBV6-1,CASTSSGGRYGYTF,TGTGCCAGCACTTCTTCAGGGGGCAGGTATGGCTACACCTTC
TRBD2,-,TRBJ2-1,TRBV18,CASSPYSGTDGQFF,TGTGCCAGCTCACCTTACAGCGGGACGGACGGGCAGTTCTTC
-,-,TRBJ1-1,TRBV27,CASRVRGQLNTEAFF,TGTGCCAGCAGAGTAAGAGGACAGCTAAACACTGAAGCTTTCTTT
-,-,TRBJ1-2,TRBV7-9,CSSSLAGEGGYTF,TGTTCCAGCAGCTTAGCCGGGGAAGGTGGCTACACCTTC
TRBD1,-,TRBJ2-7,TRBV5-1,CASSLEQGAYEQYF,TGCGCCAGCAGCTTAGAACAGGGGGCCTACGAGCAGTACTTC
-,-,TRBJ1-2,TRBV10-3,CAISGGEGIYGYTF,TGTGCCATCAGTGGGGGGGAGGGGATCTATGGCTACACCTTC
TRBD1,-,TRBJ1-4,TRBV7-9,CASSRRQGWEKLFF,TGTGCCAGCAGCCGACGACAGGGGTGGGAAAAACTGTTTTTT
-,-,TRBJ1-2,TRBV7-6,CASSLDTQDGYTF,TGTGCCAGCAGCTTAGATACTCAGGATGGCTACACCTTC
TRBD1,once,TRBJ2-5,TRBV5-1,CASSLDRGEETQYF,TGCGCCAGCAGCTTGGACAGGGGAGAAGAGACCCAGTACTTC
-,-,TRBJ1-5,TRBV30,CAWGRQVNNQPQHF,TGTGCCTGGGGCCGACAGGTGAACAATCAGCCCCAGCATTTT
TRBD2,-,TRBJ2-7,TRBV15,CATSFTSGSTYEQYF,TGTGCCACCAGCTTCACTAGCGGGAGTACCTACGAGCAGTACTTC
TRBD1,-,TRBJ1-6,TRBV28,CASSVQGYTSPLHF,TGTGCCAGCAGTGTACAGGGGTATACTTCACCCCTCCACTTT
TRBD1,-,TRBJ2-1,TRBV27,CASSLGTVSSYNEQFF,TGTGCCAGCAGTCTAGGGACAGTTAGCTCCTACAATGAGCAGTTCTTC